This TCR beta chain was sequenced in a study of shared clonotypes between healthy human individuals (dated by TCRdb to the early 2020s). In terms of the full investigation: A few men and two women, aged 18 to 49 years, made up the cohort. For each donor, three plates each were used for CD4 naive and CD4 memory, two plates were used for CD8 naive, and one plate was used for CD8 memory. To estimate repertoire size and how much clonotype sharing occurs between individuals, the study deeply sequenced the blood TCR repertoires of five healthy adults. Libraries were prepared and TCR repertoires were sequenced by different laboratories using diverse techniques, in order to increase sequencing depth and limit assay-specific biases. Per donor, leukapheresis produced somewhere between about 0.94 and 9 billion PBMCs. What the work shows at the level of the full study, not this receptor alone: Compared with non-shared clonotypes, the clonotypes found in all four sorted-subset donors had higher generation probabilities. Because the study included a small number of donors, the genetic and exposure-history diversity represented was limited. Pairwise subsampling led to the expectation that sequencing depth would affect the degree of clonotype sharing among donors. Across four donors, approximately 5% of naive CD4, roughly 3.8% of naive CD8, under 2.5% of memory CD4, and 0.4% of memory CD8 clonotypes were shared. Incomplete sequencing was indicated by rarefaction of sorted-subset datasets, despite the large sequencing depth. Larger estimated clonotype richness was generally found for naive subsets than for memory subsets. Sampling was restricted to blood, and TCR repertoires in tissue are likely to differ from TCR repertoires in blood.

Concerning this clone itself: This receptor's antigen is unknown. No much larger clone is present one base from it, and per-base qualities are unavailable. This sample also contains other DNA sequences that code for the same CDR3.

Using the deep immunoSEQ assay, TCR CDR3 regions were amplified from genomic DNA by multiplex PCR. Extracted genomic DNA from each cell subset was spread evenly across all wells of several immunoSEQ 96-well plates, with each plate serving as a replicate. For sorted subsets, 200 ng of genomic DNA, equivalent to around 29,000 T cell genomes, went into each replicate PCR. Purified libraries were measured with a Qubit 3.0 fluorometer, size-checked on a Bioanalyzer 2100, and measured again with the KAPA Library Quantification kit. Every immunoSEQ 96-well plate was sequenced on a separate single-read 150-cycle Illumina NextSeq 550 flow cell. In the original analysis: Because the immunoSEQ output included only junctional sequences and no quality scores, the filtering could not be the same as the filtering used for full-length reads. To assign V/J genes and CDR3, sequences were annotated against IMGT germline references using PyIR, a Python wrapper for IgBLAST v1.9. Any read was removed if the V/J assignment was weak (E-value above 1e-6), the CDR3 was missing, or the read contained stop codons, out-of-frame junctions, or ambiguous translated residues. V3J clonotypes were defined by identical inferred V gene, J gene, and CDR3 amino acid sequence. Percentage overlap between repertoires was calculated by dividing the number of shared unique clonotypes by the size of the smaller repertoire. Repertoire richness was assessed with RTK rarefaction, the Chao1 estimator, and Recon v2.1 estimates of unobserved clonotypes. For all TCRbeta clonotypes obtained by the gDNA method from a few donors, generation probabilities were computed with OLGA. TCRdb's version of the immuneACCESS table is confined to in-frame rearrangements and falls short of the full clone set. An unresolved V gene accounts for under half of the shortfall where checked; the remainder is of unknown origin. That table is the source of V, J and clone size, and D and trimming were worked out from the DNA. The sample profile shows about 1.1 million clones; roughly 80% of them were found once. 0.89% of the sample is taken by the ten largest.

The CDR3 goes from the cysteine to the phenylalanine over 11 residues. CDR3 DNA only is kept here, 33 bases in frame from base 1. CDR1 and CDR2, looked up from the germline V gene (reference sequence), are DFQATT and SNEGSKA. V was cut back by 1 base and J by 4 bases, leaving a gap of 4 bases between them. The donors were healthy, HIV-negative adults with no recently reported acute infections or vaccinations. Every donor was a Caucasian adult living in Nashville, Tennessee, USA. CD4+ T cells were enriched through magnetic negative selection, after which naive cells were positively selected on CD45RA and the remaining negative fraction served as the memory subset. After blood collection by leukapheresis, PBMCs were isolated using Ficoll-Histopaque density gradient centrifugation and then cryopreserved in the vapor phase of liquid nitrogen. Analytical flow cytometry was used to check the purity and quantity of each magnetically sorted T cell population. Each sorted fraction had its genomic DNA isolated and then quantified by UV absorbance on a Nanodrop 2000c.

The clonotype comes from a man aged 18 to 30 in good health. Some clones in this sample may be carry-over from other donors' samples. Material for sequencing was memory CD4+ T cells from PBMCs. The sample's cell subset or site label, in plain terms: CD45RA-negative fraction. The sequence links TRBV20-1 to TRBJ2-5; the D gene remains uncertain. Read as DNA, the sequence is TGCAGTGCTAGAGGGGGAGAGACCCAGTACTTC. Its protein is CSARGGETQYF.